This T cell receptor (beta chain) originates from a study of T cells in Graves' hyperthyroidism and ophthalmopathy. The study, taken as a whole, reports: Ophthalmopathy stood apart from stable hyperthyroidism in a 13 V-J model. With a median lead of 6.5 months before onset, the model predicted ophthalmopathy.

This clonotype was recorded many times. Its target is unknown. Uncontrolled infection, other autoimmune disease, pregnancy or lactation excluded patients. The PBMCs studied were ones that came from about 10 ml fresh peripheral blood. TCR beta CDR3 regions were amplified from RNA. HTBI primers were the set used in a first-round RT-PCR of the TCR CDR3. TCRdb re-derived calls from the multiplex PCR reads in MiXCR, one entry per CDR3 protein. The table shows about 52,000 distinct CDR3 sequences, with over 40% occurring only once. The source is a woman between 45 and 60 years old with Graves' ophthalmopathy. The sequenced material came from blood.

As DNA, the CDR3 is TGTGCCAGCAGCCTCGGTGAAGAAGAGACCCAGTACTTC. Translation: CASSLGEEETQYF. The rearrangement links TRBV3-1 to TRBJ2-5; D not certain. The CDR3 spans 13 residues. With 4 bases removed from V and 3 bases from J, the gap between germline ends came to 9 bases. Germline loops: CDR1 LGHDT, CDR2 YNNKEL (reference sequence).